A selection of T cell receptor beta chains follows, all from one sample in a study of beta chain features in type 1 diabetes. Only in-frame clones appear in the TCRdb table, and some are missing; sequencing was by immunoSEQ multiplex PCR. The repertoire holds fewer than 400,000 clones, with about a tenth as singletons. Sequenced material: central memory CD4+ T cells from blood. The receptor source for this set is a man in his thirties or forties with type 1 diabetes. CDR3s leave out the opening cysteine and the closing phenylalanine or tryptophan. A D gene is named only where the DNA matches it firmly. Size is omitted from some rows. Given values are once, few, many or a class for expanded clones.

>TRBV5-1|few|TRBD2
ASSLGASGSRTDTQY
>TRBV7-9|few|NA
ASSPIRGNQETQY
>TRBV5-4|few|NA
ASSLGQGKDNEQF
>TRBV7-2|few|NA
ASSLYSAANTGELF
>TRBV5-1|few|TRBD1
ASSFTGGLETQY
>TRBV7-8|NA|TRBD2
ASSLALVSGLSYEQY
>TRBV19|few|NA
ASSIRGQYEQY
>TRBV29-1|NA|NA
SVTLGRGGTDTQY
>TRBV19|few|NA
ASRADSFNSPLH
>TRBV9|NA|NA
ASGRQDYEQY
>TRBV7-2|NA|TRBD2
ASSLWAGGNTDTQY
>TRBV5-1|NA|TRBD2
ASSYSGLSYNEQF
>TRBV7-9|many|TRBD1
ASSLQGAEQY
>TRBV10-2|NA|NA
ASSVDRNYGYT
>TRBV29-1|NA|NA
SVARGDGQPQH
>TRBV18|few|TRBD1
ASSSGTGYEQY
>TRBV9|few|NA
ASSVELRGAQNEQF
>TRBV11-3|NA|NA
ASSLDSRGAATGELF